A selection of T cell receptor beta chains follows, all from one sample in a study of technical replicates of blood from several donors. Measured with immunoSEQ multiplex PCR; TCRdb has only the in-frame clones, and not every one. The table has approximately 76,000 clones, roughly 85% seen once. The specimen sequenced was PBMCs. These receptors were taken from a human donor in good health. Some clones in this sample may be carry-over from other donors' samples. Both conserved end residues are trimmed from each CDR3. Each record gives: J gene, V gene, CDR3 length, CDR3 protein.

TRBJ2-7	TRBV30	9	ACGQGYEQY
TRBJ2-5	TRBV4-3	14	ASSHGTGTYEETQY
TRBJ1-1	TRBV19	13	ASSDRDRGNTEAF
TRBJ2-7	TRBV4-3	14	ASSQERTLGGAEQY
TRBJ1-1	TRBV19	13	ASSPRDRVHTEAF
TRBJ1-6	TRBV7-9	12	ASSPDRAGSPLH
TRBJ1-3	TRBV6-5	14	ASSYSGGGSGNTIY
TRBJ1-2	TRBV7-3	11	ASSPGTAYGYT
TRBJ2-1	TRBV14	12	ASSQAGTGGAQF
TRBJ1-2	TRBV9	13	ASSGRTGGTYGYT
TRBJ2-7	TRBV5-6	12	ASSFGSGTYEQY
TRBJ2-7	TRBV11-2	12	ASSSSGATHEQY
TRBJ2-7	TRBV6-1	10	ASRGGIHEQY
TRBJ2-7	TRBV6-5	12	ASSYSVQIYEQY
TRBJ2-5	TRBV7-9	10	ASSYREETQY
TRBJ2-1	TRBV6-4	12	ASAPLAQGNEQF
TRBJ1-4	TRBV5-5	13	ASSWGLGAGEKLF
TRBJ2-3	TRBV11-3	15	ASSLGGWGRSTDTQY
TRBJ2-5	TRBV19	13	ATRERASGTRTQY
TRBJ1-1	TRBV9	14	ASSGSQGAERTEAF
TRBJ2-1	TRBV29-1	13	SVDVGLAAGDEQF
TRBJ2-3	TRBV7-3	12	ASSLQGSTDTQY
TRBJ2-2	TRBV7-3	16	ASSANGPGRTNTGELF
TRBJ1-5	TRBV7-2	14	ASSLGGTGGNQPQH
TRBJ2-1	TRBV10-3	14	AISESTGSSYNEQF
TRBJ1-2	TRBV30	12	AWAFGEGLGGYT
TRBJ2-7	TRBV7-7	11	ASSPDGGYEQY
TRBJ2-7	TRBV18	16	ASSKTDRVHENPYEQY
TRBJ2-7	TRBV5-5	10	ASSPGAFEQY
TRBJ2-7	TRBV27	8	ASVWDRAY
TRBJ2-1	TRBV6-4	13	ASSDSAGGGREQF
TRBJ2-5	TRBV7-2	11	ASSLGGQETQY
TRBJ1-3	TRBV5-4	13	ASSLGQHSGNTIY
TRBJ2-1	TRBV4-2	12	ASSQITGDHEQF
TRBJ1-1	TRBV7-9	12	ASSLDLVNTEAF
TRBJ2-3	TRBV7-9	14	ASSLLAGVSGDTQY
TRBJ1-2	TRBV6-5	12	ASSYSFRDYGYT
TRBJ2-1	TRBV2	14	ASSEPGQGLRSEQF
TRBJ1-5	TRBV15	16	ATSRVIGTGRLVQPQH
TRBJ1-2	TRBV28	11	ATSWGGSYGYT
TRBJ1-4	TRBV6-5	14	ASSYSGTGTGEKLF
TRBJ2-2	TRBV4-3	15	ASSHGGARRNTGELF